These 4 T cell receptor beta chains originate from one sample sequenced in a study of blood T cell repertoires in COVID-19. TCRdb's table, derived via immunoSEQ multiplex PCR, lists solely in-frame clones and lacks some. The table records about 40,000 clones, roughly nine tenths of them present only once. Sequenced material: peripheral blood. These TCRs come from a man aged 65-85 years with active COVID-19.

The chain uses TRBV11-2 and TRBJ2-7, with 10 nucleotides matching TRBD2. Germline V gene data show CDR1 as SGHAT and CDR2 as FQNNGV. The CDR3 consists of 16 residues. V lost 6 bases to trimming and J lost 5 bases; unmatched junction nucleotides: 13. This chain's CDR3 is CASSRLNQRGGDEQYF. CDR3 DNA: TGTGCCAGCAGTCGCCTTAACCAGCGGGGGGGCGACGAGCAGTACTTC.

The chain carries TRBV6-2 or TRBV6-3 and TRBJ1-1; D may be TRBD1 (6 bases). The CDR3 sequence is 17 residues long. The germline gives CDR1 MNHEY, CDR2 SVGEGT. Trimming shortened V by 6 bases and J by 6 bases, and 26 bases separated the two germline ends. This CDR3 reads CASSLDRTGGRGAEAFF. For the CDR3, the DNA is TGTGCCAGCAGCCTCGACCGGACCGGTGGCAGGGGCGCTGAAGCTTTCTTT.

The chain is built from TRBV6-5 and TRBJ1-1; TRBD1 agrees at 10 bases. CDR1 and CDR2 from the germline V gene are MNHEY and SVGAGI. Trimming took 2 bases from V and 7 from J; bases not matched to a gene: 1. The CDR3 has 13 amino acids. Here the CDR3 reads CASSYGDRGEAFF. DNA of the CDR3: TGTGCCAGCAGTTACGGGGACAGGGGTGAAGCTTTCTTT.

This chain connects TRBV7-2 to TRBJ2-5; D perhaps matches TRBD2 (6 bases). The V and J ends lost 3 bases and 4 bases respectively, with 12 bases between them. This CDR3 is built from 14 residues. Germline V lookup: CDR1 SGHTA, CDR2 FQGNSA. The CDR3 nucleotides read TGTGCCAGCAGCTTTCGGGGGTTTCCAGAGACCCAGTACTTC. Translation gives CASSFRGFPETQYF.